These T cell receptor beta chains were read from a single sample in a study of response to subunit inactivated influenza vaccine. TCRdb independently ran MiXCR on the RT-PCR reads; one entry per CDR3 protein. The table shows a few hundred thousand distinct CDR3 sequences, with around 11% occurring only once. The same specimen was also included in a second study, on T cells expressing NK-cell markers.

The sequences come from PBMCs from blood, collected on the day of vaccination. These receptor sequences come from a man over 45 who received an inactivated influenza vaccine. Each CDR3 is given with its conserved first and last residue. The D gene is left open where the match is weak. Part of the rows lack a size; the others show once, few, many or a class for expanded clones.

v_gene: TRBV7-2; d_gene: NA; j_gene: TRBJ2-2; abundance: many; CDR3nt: TGTGCCAGCAGCTTCGTTGGTCTCACCGGGGAGCTGTTTTTT; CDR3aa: CASSFVGLTGELFF
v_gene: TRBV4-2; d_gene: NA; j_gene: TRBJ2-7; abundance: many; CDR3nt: TGTGCCAGCAGCCTTTCTAAATTCTACGAGCAGTACTTC; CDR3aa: CASSLSKFYEQYF
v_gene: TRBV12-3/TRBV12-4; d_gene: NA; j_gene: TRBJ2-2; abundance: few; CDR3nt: TGTGCCAGCAGTTTTGGGCCCGCCGGGGAGCTGTTTTTT; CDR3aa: CASSFGPAGELFF
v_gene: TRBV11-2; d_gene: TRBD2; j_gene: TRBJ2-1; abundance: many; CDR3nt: TGTGCCAGCAGCTCCCTCAAGCGGGGGGGCGAATCCTACAATGAGCAGTTCTTC; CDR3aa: CASSSLKRGGESYNEQFF
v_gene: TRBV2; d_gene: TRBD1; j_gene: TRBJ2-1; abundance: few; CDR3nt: TGTGCCAGCAACCGGGACAGGGGCGATGAGCAGTTCTTC; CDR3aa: CASNRDRGDEQFF
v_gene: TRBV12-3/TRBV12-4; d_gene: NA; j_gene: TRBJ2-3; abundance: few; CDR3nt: TGTGCCAGCAAAGTGACAGCTAGCACAGATACGCAGTATTTT; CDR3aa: CASKVTASTDTQYF
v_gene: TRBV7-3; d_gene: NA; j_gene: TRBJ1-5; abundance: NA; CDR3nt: TGTGCCAGCAGCCTATGGGAAAATCAGCCCCAGCATTTT; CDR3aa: CASSLWENQPQHF
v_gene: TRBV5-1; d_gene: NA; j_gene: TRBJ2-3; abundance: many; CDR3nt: TGCGCCAGCAGCCAAGGAGGCGTAAGCACAGATACGCAGTATTTT; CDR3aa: CASSQGGVSTDTQYF
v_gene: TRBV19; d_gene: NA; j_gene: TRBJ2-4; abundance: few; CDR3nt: TGTGCCAGTAGTATCGGGAACATTCAGTACTTC; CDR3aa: CASSIGNIQYF
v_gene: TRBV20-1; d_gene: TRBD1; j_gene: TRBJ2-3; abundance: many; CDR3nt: TGCAGTGCTGACAGGGGGCGGTCGCCAAATACGCAGTATTTT; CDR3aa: CSADRGRSPNTQYF
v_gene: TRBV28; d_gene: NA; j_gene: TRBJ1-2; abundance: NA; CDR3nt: TGTGCCAGTAAACTTCCTGGTAGGGCGGCGGGGACCTATGGCTACACCTTC; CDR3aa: CASKLPGRAAGTYGYTF
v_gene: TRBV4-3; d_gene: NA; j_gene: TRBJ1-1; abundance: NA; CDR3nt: TGCGCCAGCAGCCAGGCCACAGGGAGGAGGACTGAAGCTTTCTTT; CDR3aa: CASSQATGRRTEAFF
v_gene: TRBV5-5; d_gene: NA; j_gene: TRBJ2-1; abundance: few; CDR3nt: TGTGCCAGCAGCCCGGGGGTGAGGGACAACTACAATGAGCAGTTCTTC; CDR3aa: CASSPGVRDNYNEQFF
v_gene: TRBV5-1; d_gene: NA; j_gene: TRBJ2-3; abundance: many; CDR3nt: TGCGCCAGCAGCCTTGACAGAGGGGCAGATACGCAGTATTTT; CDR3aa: CASSLDRGADTQYF
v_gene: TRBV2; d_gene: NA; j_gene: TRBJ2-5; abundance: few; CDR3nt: TGTGCCACCAAAAGCCGGGGGCTGCAAGAGACCCAGTACTTC; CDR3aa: CATKSRGLQETQYF
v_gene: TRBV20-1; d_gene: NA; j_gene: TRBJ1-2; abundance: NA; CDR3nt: TGCAGTGCTTTACAGGGTATTGATGGCTACACCTTC; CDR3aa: CSALQGIDGYTF
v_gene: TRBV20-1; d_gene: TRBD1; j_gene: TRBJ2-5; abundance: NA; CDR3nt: TGCAGTGCCTCTGGGGACAGGGGACTTCAAGAGACCCAGTACTTC; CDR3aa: CSASGDRGLQETQYF
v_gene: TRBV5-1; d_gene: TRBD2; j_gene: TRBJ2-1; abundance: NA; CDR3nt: TGCGCCAGCAGCTTGGAACTCGGGGCGGGGGGTTCCTACAATGAGCAGTTCTTC; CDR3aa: CASSLELGAGGSYNEQFF
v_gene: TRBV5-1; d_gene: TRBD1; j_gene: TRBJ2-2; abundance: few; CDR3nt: TGCGCCAGCAGCTCGAGGACAGGGACGGCCGGGGAGCTGTTTTTT; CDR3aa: CASSSRTGTAGELFF
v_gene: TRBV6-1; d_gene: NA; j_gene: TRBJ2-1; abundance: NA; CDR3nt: TGTGCCAGCAAGATTCAACTAGCCGGGAATGAGCAGTTCTTC; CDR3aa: CASKIQLAGNEQFF
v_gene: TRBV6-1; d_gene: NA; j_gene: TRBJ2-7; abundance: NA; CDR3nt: TGTGCCAGCAGGCCGACAGGCCGCTCCTACGAGCAGTACTTC; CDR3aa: CASRPTGRSYEQYF
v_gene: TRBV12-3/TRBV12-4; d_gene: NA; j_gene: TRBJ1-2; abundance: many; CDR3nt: TGTGCCAGCAGTTTACAGGGCGGATACGGCTACACCTTC; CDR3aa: CASSLQGGYGYTF
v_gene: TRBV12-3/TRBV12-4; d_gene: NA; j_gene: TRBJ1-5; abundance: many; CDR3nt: TGTGCCAGCAGTCCCGGCGTGGATCAGCCCCAGCATTTT; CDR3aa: CASSPGVDQPQHF
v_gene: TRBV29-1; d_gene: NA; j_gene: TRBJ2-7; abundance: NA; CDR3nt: TGCAGCGTTGAAGTCCGGGATGGTGGGTACGAGCAGTACTTC; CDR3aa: CSVEVRDGGYEQYF
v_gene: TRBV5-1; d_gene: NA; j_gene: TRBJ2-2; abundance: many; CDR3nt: TGCGCCAGCAGCCGTGTACTGACTAGTTCGGGCGGGGAGCTGTTTTTT; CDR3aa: CASSRVLTSSGGELFF
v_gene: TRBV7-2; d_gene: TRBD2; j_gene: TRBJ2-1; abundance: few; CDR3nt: TGTGCCAGCAGCTTAGCTAGGACTAGCGGCAGCAGGAAGCAGTTCTTC; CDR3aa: CASSLARTSGSRKQFF
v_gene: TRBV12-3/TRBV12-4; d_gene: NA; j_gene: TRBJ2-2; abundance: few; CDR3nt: TGTGCCAGCAGTACTTACGGGGAGCTGTTTTTT; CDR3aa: CASSTYGELFF
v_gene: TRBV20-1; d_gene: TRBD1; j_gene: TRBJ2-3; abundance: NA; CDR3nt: TGCAGTGCTAGAGATCAACAGGGGGTTCATACGCAGTATTTT; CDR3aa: CSARDQQGVHTQYF
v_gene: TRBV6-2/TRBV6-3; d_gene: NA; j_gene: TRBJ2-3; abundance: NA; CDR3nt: TGTGCCAGCAGTCAAGGGAGTGTAGCAGATACGCAGTATTTT; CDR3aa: CASSQGSVADTQYF
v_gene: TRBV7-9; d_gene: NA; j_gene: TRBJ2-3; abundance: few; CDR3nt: TGTGCCAGTGTAAACGTGGCTGAGGATACGCAGTATTTT; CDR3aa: CASVNVAEDTQYF
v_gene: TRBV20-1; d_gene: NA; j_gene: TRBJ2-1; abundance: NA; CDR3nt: TGCAGTGCTACAAGGACAGCCAATGAGCAGTTCTTC; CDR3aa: CSATRTANEQFF
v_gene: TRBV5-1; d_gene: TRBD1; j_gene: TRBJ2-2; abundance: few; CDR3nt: TGCGCCAGCAGCCACCTCGGAGACAGGGACACCGGGGAGCTGTTTTTT; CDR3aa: CASSHLGDRDTGELFF
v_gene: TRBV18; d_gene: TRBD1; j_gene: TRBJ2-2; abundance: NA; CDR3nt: TGTGCCAGCTCGGACAGGGGGATCACCGGGGAGCTGTTTTTT; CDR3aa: CASSDRGITGELFF
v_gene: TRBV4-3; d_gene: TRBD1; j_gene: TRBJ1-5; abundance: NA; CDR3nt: TGCGCCAGCAGCCAAGACGGGACAGGGCGTAATCAGCCCCAGCATTTT; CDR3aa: CASSQDGTGRNQPQHF
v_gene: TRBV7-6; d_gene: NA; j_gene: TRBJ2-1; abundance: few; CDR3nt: TGTGCCAGCAGCTTAGCGACCAGCTCCTACAATGAGCAGTTCTTC; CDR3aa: CASSLATSSYNEQFF
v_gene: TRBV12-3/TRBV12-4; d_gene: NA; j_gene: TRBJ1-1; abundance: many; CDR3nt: TGTGCCAGCAGTTACGGCGGTGAAGCTTTCTTT; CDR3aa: CASSYGGEAFF
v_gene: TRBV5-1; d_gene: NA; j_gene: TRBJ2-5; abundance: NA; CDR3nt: TGCGCCAGCAGCTTGTGGGTCAGGGGAGAGACCCAGTACTTC; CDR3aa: CASSLWVRGETQYF
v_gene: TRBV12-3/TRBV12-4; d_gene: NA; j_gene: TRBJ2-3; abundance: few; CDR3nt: TGTGCCAGCAGCCATCAGGACTGGTGGTACACAGATACGCAGTATTTT; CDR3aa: CASSHQDWWYTDTQYF
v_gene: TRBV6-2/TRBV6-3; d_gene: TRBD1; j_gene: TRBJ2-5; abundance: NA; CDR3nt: TGTGCCAGCAGCCGGGGACAGATAGAGACCCAGTACTTC; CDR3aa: CASSRGQIETQYF
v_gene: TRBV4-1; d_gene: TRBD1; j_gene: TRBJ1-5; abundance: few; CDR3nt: TGCGCCAGCAGCCAAAAACCGGGGACAGGGCTCGATCAGCCCCAGCATTTT; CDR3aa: CASSQKPGTGLDQPQHF
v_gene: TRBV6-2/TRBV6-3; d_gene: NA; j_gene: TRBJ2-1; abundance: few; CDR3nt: TGTGCCAGCAGTCCCGGACATGAGCAGTTCTTC; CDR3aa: CASSPGHEQFF
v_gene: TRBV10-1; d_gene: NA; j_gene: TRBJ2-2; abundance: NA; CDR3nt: TGCGCCAGCAGTGAAAAGGGACCTAACACCGGGGAGCTGTTTTTT; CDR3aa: CASSEKGPNTGELFF
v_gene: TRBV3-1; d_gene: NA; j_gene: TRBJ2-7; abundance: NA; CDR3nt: TGTGCCAGCAGCCAAGATAGCCGGGGAGGAGACGAGCAGTACTTC; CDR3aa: CASSQDSRGGDEQYF
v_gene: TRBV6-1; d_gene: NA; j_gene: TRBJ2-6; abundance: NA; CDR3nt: TGTGCCAGCAGTCCTTACGGCGGCAGGGTAGTAGCTGGGGCCAACGTCCTGACTTTC; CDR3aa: CASSPYGGRVVAGANVLTF
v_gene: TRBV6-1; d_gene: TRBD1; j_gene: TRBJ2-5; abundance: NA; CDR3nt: TGTGCCAGCAGTGGACAGGGGCTAGGGGAGACCCAGTACTTC; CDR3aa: CASSGQGLGETQYF
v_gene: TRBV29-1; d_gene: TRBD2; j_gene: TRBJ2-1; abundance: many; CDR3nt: TGCAGCGACAGCGGGGGCTCCTACAATGAGCAGTTCTTC; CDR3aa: CSDSGGSYNEQFF
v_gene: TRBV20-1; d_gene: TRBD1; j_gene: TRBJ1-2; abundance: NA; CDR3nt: TGCAGTGCTAGAGATCCCCCGACAGGGGGACGGGGCTATGGCTACACCTTC; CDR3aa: CSARDPPTGGRGYGYTF
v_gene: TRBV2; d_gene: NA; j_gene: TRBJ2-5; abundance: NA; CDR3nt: TGTGCCAGCAGTGAAGCTTTGGGTCTGTACTTC; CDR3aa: CASSEALGLYF
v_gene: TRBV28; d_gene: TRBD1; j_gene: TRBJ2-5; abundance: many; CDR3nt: TGTGCCAGCAGTTCAAATCAGGGGGTCAAGGTGACCCAGTACTTC; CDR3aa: CASSSNQGVKVTQYF
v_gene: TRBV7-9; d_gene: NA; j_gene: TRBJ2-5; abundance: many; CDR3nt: TGTGCCAGCAGCTTAAATACAGACCAAGAGACCCAGTACTTC; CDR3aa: CASSLNTDQETQYF
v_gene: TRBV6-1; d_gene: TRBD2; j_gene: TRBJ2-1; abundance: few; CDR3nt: TGTGCCAGCAGCAAGACTAGCGGGAGGCCCTACAATGAGCAGTTCTTC; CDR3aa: CASSKTSGRPYNEQFF
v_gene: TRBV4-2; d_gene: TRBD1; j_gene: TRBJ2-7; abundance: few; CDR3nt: TGTGCCAGCAGCCAAGATCGGGACAGCACCTACGAGCAGTACTTC; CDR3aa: CASSQDRDSTYEQYF
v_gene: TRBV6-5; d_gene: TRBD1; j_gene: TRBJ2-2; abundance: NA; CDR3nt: TGTGCCAGCAGTTATTCCGGGACAGGGGGCGTTACCACCGGGGAGCTGTTTTTT; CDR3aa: CASSYSGTGGVTTGELFF
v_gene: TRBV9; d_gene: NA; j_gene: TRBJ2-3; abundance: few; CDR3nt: TGTGCCAGCAGCGTCGGGTCTGAAGATACGCAGTATTTT; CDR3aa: CASSVGSEDTQYF
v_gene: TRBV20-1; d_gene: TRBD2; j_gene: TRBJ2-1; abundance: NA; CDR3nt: TGCAGTGCACAACGGACTAGCGGGAGTGCTGAGCAGTTCTTC; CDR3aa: CSAQRTSGSAEQFF
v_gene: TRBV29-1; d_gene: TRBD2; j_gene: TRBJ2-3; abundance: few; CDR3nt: TGCAGCGTTGAAGATCTTGGGACTATGACAGATACGCAGTATTTT; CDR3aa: CSVEDLGTMTDTQYF
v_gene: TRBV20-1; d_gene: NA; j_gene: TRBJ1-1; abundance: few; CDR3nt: TGCAGTACCCTCCGGGGCGCCAACACTGAAGCTTTCTTT; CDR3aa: CSTLRGANTEAFF
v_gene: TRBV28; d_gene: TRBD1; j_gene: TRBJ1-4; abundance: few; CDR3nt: TGTGCCAGCAGACAGGGGGGAGAGGAAAAACTGTTTTTT; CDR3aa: CASRQGGEEKLFF
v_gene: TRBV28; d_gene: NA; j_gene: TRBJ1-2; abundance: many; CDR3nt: TGTGCCAGCAGTCCCGCCGCGGGCGCGGGCTACACCTTC; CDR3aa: CASSPAAGAGYTF